This T cell receptor (beta chain) was captured by sequencing in a study of Ad26.COV2.S vaccination and SARS-CoV-2 variants. TCRdb's table, derived via immunoSEQ multiplex PCR, lists solely in-frame clones and lacks some. There are about 330,000 clones in the sample; roughly 90% occur only once, and around 5.5% lies in the top ten. As to treatment: around 19 received Ad26.COV2.S at low or high dose, single or two shots; 5 received placebo; per-sample allocation not given. Material that was analyzed had been drawn on day 63 after the first vaccine or placebo injection. Recruitment in Boston yielded a donor of adult age, 18-55 years. Germline V gene sequence: CDR1 MNHEY, CDR2 SVGAGI. The CDR3 contains 14 residues. The V and J ends lost 7 bases and 5 bases respectively, with 17 bases between them.

The clonotype originates from a person between 18 and 65 years old who received the Ad26.COV2.S COVID-19 vaccine or a placebo. J is TRBJ1-1 and V is TRBV6-5; D possibly corresponds to TRBD1 (6 bases). Sequenced here: peripheral blood, sampled in a trial of Ad26.COV2.S vaccine versus placebo. The CDR3, as DNA: TGTGCCAGCACTCGTACCGGGAGGGGGACTGAAGCTTTCTTT. This encodes CASTRTGRGTEAFF.